This T cell receptor (beta chain) was captured by sequencing in a study of cytomegalovirus exposure and HLA in healthy donors. TCRdb's table, derived via immunoSEQ multiplex PCR, lists solely in-frame clones and lacks some. The table shows tens of thousands of clones, with roughly 97% occurring only once. The sample taken for sequencing was PBMCs. The TCR sequence derives from a man between 18 and 29 years old in good health and CMV-seronegative.

The CDR3 DNA is TGCGCCAGCAGCCGCGGTAGCGGGACCCCTAGCACAGATACGCAGTATTTT. Its translation: CASSRGSGTPSTDTQYF. The chain combines TRBV5-1 with TRBJ2-3; 8 nucleotides match TRBD2. The CDR3 runs to 17 residues. The germline V gene encodes CDR1 SGHRS and CDR2 YFSETQ. V lost 4 bases, J lost 0 bases, and 10 bases stayed unmatched.